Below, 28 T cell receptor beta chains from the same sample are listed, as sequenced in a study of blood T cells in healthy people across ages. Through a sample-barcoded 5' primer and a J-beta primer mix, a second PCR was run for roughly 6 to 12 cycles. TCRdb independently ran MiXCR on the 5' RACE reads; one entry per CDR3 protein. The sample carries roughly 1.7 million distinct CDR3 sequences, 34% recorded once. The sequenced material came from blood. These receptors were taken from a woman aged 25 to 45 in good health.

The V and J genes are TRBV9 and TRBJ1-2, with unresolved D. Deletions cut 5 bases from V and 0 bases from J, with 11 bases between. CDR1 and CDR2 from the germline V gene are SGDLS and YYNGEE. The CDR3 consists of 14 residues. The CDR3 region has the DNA TGTGCCAGCAGTGACCCAACAGCTAACTATGGCTACACCTTC. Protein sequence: CASSDPTANYGYTF.

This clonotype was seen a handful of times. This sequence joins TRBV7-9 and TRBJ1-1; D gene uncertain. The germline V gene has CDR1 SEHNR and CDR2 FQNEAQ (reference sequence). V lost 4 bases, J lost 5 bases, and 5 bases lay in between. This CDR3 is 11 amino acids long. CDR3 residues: CASSYLTEAFF. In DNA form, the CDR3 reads TGTGCCAGCAGCTACCTTACTGAAGCTTTCTTT.

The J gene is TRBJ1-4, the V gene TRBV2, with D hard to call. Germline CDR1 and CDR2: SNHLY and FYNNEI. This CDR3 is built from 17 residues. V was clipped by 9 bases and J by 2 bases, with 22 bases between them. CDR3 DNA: TGTGCCAGTACCCCCCCACGCCGAGGAACGACTAATGAAAAACTGTTTTTT. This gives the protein CASTPPRRGTTNEKLFF.

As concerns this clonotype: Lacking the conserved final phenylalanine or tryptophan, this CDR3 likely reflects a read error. CDR3: CASSLRQGVVHEQYC. CDR3 DNA sequence: TGCGCCAGCAGCTTGAGACAGGGGGTCGTCCACGAGCAGTACTGC. The J gene is TRBJ2-5, the V gene TRBV5-1; TRBD1 matches at 9 bases. Near its end, the DNA agrees better with TRBJ2-7, so the J call may be wrong. The CDR3 has 15 residues. The germline V gene encodes CDR1 SGHRS and CDR2 YFSETQ.

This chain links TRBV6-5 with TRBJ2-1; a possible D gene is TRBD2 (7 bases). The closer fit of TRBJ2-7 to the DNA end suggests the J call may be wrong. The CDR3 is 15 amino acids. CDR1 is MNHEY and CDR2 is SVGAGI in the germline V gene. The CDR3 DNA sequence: TGTGCCAGCAGTTATGGCGGGGGCCTCTACAATGAGCAGTACTTC. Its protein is CASSYGGGLYNEQYF.

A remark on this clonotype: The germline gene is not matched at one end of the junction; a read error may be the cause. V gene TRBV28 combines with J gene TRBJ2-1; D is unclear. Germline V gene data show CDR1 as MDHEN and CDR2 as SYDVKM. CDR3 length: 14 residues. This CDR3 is CTSSRSGSHNEQFF. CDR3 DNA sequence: TGTACCAGCAGTAGGTCAGGTTCCCACAATGAGCAGTTCTTC.

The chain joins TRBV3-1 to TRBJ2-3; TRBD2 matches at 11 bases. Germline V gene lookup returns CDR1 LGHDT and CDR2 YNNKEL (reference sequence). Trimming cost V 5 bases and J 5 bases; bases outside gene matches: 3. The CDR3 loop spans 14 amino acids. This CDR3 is CASSYTSGGDTQYF. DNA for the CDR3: TGTGCCAGCAGCTATACTAGCGGGGGAGATACGCAGTATTTT.

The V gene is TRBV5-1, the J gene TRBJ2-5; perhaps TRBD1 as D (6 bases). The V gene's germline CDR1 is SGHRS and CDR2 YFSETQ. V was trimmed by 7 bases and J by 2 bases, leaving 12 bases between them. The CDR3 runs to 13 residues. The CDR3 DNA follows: TGCGCCAGCGGCCCCGGGACACAAGAGACCCAGTACTTC. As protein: CASGPGTQETQYF.

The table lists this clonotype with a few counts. CDR3 sequence reads: CASCHGTAFYEQYF. The DNA of the CDR3 is TGTGCCAGCTGTCATGGGACGGCTTTCTACGAGCAGTACTTC. The rearrangement joins TRBV7-9 to TRBJ2-7, with D perhaps assigned TRBD1 or TRBD2 (5 bases each). V lost 8 bases and J lost 3, with 17 bases in between. CDR1 and CDR2 from the germline V gene are SEHNR and FQNEAQ (reference sequence). This CDR3 has 14 residues.

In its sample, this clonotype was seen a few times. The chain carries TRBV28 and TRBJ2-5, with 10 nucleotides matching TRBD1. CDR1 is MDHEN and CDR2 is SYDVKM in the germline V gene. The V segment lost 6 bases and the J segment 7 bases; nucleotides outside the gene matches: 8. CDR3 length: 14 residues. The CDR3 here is CASRDGTGVVTQYF. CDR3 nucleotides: TGTGCCAGCAGAGACGGGACAGGGGTAGTGACCCAGTACTTC.

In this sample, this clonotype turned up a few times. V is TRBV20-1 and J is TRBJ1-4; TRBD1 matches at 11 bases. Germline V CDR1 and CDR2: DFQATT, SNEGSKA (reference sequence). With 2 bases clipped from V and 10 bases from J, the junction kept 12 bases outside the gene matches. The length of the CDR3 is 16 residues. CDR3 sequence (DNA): TGCAGTGCTAGACACCGGGACAGGGGGAACCTAGGAAAACTGTTTTTT. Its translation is CSARHRDRGNLGKLFF.

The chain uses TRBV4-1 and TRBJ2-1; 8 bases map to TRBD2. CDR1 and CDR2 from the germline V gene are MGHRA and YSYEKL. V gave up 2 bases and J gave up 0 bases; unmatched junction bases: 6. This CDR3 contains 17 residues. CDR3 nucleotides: TGCGCCAGCAGCCAAAGCGGGGGCGGGTTCTCCTACAATGAGCAGTTCTTC. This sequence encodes CASSQSGGGFSYNEQFF.

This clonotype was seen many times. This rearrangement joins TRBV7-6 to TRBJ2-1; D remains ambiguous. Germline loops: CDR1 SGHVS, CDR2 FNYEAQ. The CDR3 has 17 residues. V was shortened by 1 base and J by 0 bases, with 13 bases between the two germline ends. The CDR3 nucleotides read TGTGCCAGCAGCTTAGAAGGACGTACGTTCTCCTACAATGAGCAGTTCTTC. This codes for CASSLEGRTFSYNEQFF.

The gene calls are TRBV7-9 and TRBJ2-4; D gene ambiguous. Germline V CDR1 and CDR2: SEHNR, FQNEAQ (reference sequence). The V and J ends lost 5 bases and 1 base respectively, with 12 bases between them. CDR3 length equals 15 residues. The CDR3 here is CASSNISIAKNIQYF. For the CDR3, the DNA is TGTGCCAGCAGCAATATCAGCATCGCCAAAAACATTCAGTACTTC.

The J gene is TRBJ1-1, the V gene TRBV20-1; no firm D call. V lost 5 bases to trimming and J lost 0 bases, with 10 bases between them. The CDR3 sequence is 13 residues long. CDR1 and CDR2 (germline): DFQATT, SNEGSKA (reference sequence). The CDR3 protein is CSALKDMNTEAFF. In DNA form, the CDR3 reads TGCAGTGCTCTCAAGGATATGAACACTGAAGCTTTCTTT.

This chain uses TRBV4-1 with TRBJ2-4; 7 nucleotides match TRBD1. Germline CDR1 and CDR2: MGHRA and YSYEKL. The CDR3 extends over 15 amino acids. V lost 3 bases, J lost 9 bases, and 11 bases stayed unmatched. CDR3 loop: CASSQGDSRTRIQYF. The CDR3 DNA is TGCGCCAGCAGCCAGGGGGACAGCCGAACACGCATTCAGTACTTC.

CDR3 sequence reads: CASSPRRTSGNGDTQYF. The CDR3 nucleotides are TGTGCCAGCAGTCCGCGGAGGACTAGCGGGAATGGAGATACGCAGTATTTT. V is TRBV6-1 and J is TRBJ2-3, with TRBD2 matching 12 bases. The CDR3 spans 17 residues. CDR1 and CDR2 (germline): MNHNS, SASEGT. Unmatched junction bases numbered 11, after V lost 5 bases and J lost 5 bases.

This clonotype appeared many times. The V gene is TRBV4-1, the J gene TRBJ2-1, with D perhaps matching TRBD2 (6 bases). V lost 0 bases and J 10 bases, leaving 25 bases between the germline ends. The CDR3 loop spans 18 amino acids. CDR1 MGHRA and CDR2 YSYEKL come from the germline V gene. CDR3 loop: CASSQDLWRGIQSWEQFF. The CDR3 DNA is TGCGCCAGCAGCCAAGATCTTTGGCGGGGAATTCAATCTTGGGAGCAGTTCTTC.

This chain's CDR3 is CASSLTSPSYNEQFF. The CDR3 DNA sequence: TGTGCCAGCAGCTTGACCAGCCCCTCCTACAATGAGCAGTTCTTC. V and J are TRBV5-5 and TRBJ2-1; D not resolved. Trimming left V 1 base short and J 0 bases short, with 8 bases between. This CDR3 contains 15 residues. CDR1 and CDR2 from the germline V gene are SGHKS and YYEKEE (reference sequence).

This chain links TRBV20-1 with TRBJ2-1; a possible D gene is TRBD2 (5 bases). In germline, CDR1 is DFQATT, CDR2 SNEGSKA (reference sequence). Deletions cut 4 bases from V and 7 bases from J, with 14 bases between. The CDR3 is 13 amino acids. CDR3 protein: CSAKYSGRNEQFF. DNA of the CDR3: TGCAGTGCTAAATACTCGGGAAGGAATGAGCAGTTCTTC.

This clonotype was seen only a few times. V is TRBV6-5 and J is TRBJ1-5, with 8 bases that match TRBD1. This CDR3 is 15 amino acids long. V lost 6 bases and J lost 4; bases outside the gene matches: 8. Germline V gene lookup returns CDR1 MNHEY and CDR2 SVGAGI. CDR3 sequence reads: CASSYDRGGNQPQHF. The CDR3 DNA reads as TGTGCCAGCAGCTACGACAGGGGAGGAAATCAGCCCCAGCATTTT.

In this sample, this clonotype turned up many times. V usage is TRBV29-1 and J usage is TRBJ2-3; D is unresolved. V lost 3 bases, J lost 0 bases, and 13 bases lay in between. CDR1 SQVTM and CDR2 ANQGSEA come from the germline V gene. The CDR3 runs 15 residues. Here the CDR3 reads CSVEPTSISTDTQYF. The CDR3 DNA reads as TGCAGCGTTGAGCCAACCTCAATCAGCACAGATACGCAGTATTTT.

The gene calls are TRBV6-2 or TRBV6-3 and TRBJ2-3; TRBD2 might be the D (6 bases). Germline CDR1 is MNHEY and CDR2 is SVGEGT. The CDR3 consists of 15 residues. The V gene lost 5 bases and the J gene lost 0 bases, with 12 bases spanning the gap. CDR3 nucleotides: TGTGCCAGCAGTCGGCGGGGCCCCAGCACAGATACGCAGTATTTT. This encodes CASSRRGPSTDTQYF.

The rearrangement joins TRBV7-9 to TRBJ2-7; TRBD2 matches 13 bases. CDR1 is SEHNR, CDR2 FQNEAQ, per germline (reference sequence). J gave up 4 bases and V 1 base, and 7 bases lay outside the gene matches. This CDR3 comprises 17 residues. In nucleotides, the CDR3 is TGTGCCAGCAGCTTAGAGGGACTAGCGGGGTCCCGGTACGAGCAGTACTTC. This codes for CASSLEGLAGSRYEQYF.

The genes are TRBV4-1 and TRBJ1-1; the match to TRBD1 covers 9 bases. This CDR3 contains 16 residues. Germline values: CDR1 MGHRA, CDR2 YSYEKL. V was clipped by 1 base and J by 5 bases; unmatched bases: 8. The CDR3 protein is CASSQGPGQGNTEAFF. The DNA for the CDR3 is TGCGCCAGCAGCCAAGGTCCGGGACAGGGAAATACTGAAGCTTTCTTT.

The CDR3 spells CASSPYRGLGSTNEKLFF. The CDR3 region has the DNA TGCGCCAGCAGCCCGTACAGGGGACTCGGCTCAACTAATGAAAAACTGTTTTTT. This rearrangement joins TRBV5-1 to TRBJ1-4, with 7 bases identical to TRBD1. The CDR3 is 18 amino acids. From germline, CDR1 is SGHRS and CDR2 YFSETQ. The ends lost 4 bases at V and 0 bases at J; junction bases unmatched: 12.

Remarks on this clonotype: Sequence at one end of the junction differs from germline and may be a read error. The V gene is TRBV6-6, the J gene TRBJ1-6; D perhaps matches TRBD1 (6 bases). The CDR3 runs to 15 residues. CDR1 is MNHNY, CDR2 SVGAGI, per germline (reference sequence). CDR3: CVSSPDSVYNSPLHF. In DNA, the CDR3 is TGTGTCAGCAGCCCGGACAGCGTATATAATTCACCCCTCCACTTT.

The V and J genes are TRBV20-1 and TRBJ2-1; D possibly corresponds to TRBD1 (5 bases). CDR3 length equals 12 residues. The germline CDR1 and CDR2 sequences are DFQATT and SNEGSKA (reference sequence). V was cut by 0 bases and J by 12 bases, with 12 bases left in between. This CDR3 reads CSARDGQVGQFF. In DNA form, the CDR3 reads TGCAGTGCTAGAGATGGACAAGTTGGGCAGTTCTTC.